These T cell receptor beta chains were read from a single sample in a study of T cells in Graves' hyperthyroidism and ophthalmopathy. TCRdb re-called the multiplex PCR reads through MiXCR, storing one row per CDR3 protein. This table holds some 550,000 distinct CDR3 sequences, 15% to 20% found once. What was sequenced was blood. These receptors came from a woman in her thirties or forties with Graves' ophthalmopathy. The CDR3 runs from the conserved cysteine through the conserved F or W. The order of the fields is CDR3 DNA, CDR3 protein, J gene, V gene, CDR3 length, clone size, D gene. D genes are given only for firm matches. Clone sizes are given selectively: once, few, many, or a class where the clone is expanded.

TGTGCCAGCAGTTACTTAGGGGGAGATACGCAGTATTTT	CASSYLGGDTQYF	TRBJ2-3	TRBV6-6	13	many	-
TGTGCCAGCAGCACCAAAGGGTTCTACTATGGCTACACCTTC	CASSTKGFYYGYTF	TRBJ1-2	TRBV7-2	14	many	-
TGTGCCAGCAGTGACGTCGGACAAGAGACCCAGTACTTC	CASSDVGQETQYF	TRBJ2-5	TRBV25-1	13	-	-
TGTGCCAGCAGTGATAGCGGGAGTAACGAGCAGTACTTC	CASSDSGSNEQYF	TRBJ2-7	TRBV2	13	few	TRBD2
TGCAGTGCTCCCGGGACAGTTACCTACAATGAGCAGTTCTTC	CSAPGTVTYNEQFF	TRBJ2-1	TRBV20-1	14	-	TRBD1
TGTGCCAGCAGCTTCAATGATCTCCCAAATGAAAAACTGTTTTTT	CASSFNDLPNEKLFF	TRBJ1-4	TRBV7-6	15	-	-
TGTGCCAGCAGTTACTTACAGGGCTTAGCTAACTATGGCTACACCTTC	CASSYLQGLANYGYTF	TRBJ1-2	TRBV6-6	16	-	-
TGCAGTGCTAGAGAAACGGGACTAGCGGTTGACTCCTACAATGAGCAGTTCTTC	CSARETGLAVDSYNEQFF	TRBJ2-1	TRBV20-1	18	many	TRBD2
TGTGCCAGCAGCCGGGGGACAGGGTCTGGCGAGCAGTACTTC	CASSRGTGSGEQYF	TRBJ2-7	TRBV7-9	14	-	TRBD1
TGTGCCAGCAGCCCGGCTAGGGTCCCCGGGGATGAGCAGTTCTTC	CASSPARVPGDEQFF	TRBJ2-1	TRBV3-1	15	many	-
TGTGCCAGCAGCTTAGACAGATCCTACGAGCAGTACTTC	CASSLDRSYEQYF	TRBJ2-7	TRBV5-1	13	many	-
TGCGCCAGCAGCTTCTCGGGGGGAACTAACAATGAGCAGTTCTTC	CASSFSGGTNNEQFF	TRBJ2-1	TRBV5-1	15	many	TRBD2
TGTGCCTGTATCCGAAGAGAGACTGGCGAGCAGTACTTC	CACIRRETGEQYF	TRBJ2-7	TRBV30	13	-	-
TGTGCCAGCAGCTTAAGTTCGGCGGGACAGGGGGACACAGATACGCAGTATTTT	CASSLSSAGQGDTDTQYF	TRBJ2-3	TRBV7-9	18	many	TRBD1
TGTGCCAGCAGCTACATCCCACCGAGGGGGGGAAGCAATCAGCCCCAGCATTTT	CASSYIPPRGGSNQPQHF	TRBJ1-5	TRBV7-9	18	many	-
TGTGCCAGCAGCCGGGCCAGAGAAGAGACCCAGTACTTC	CASSRAREETQYF	TRBJ2-5	TRBV7-2	13	-	-
TGTGCCAGCAGTGAAGCGCCAGGACAGGGCTACGAGCAGTACTTC	CASSEAPGQGYEQYF	TRBJ2-7	TRBV6-1	15	-	TRBD1
TGCAGCGATGGGACAGGGTATGGCTACACCTTC	CSDGTGYGYTF	TRBJ1-2	TRBV29-1	11	few	TRBD1
TGTGCCAGCAGCGGGCGGAGTAAAAGCTTTACCCAGTACTTC	CASSGRSKSFTQYF	TRBJ2-5	TRBV7-2	14	few	-
TGCAGCGTGGGGGACTTCGAGCAGTACTTC	CSVGDFEQYF	TRBJ2-7	TRBV29-1	10	few	-
TGTGCCAGTATGGCGGGAGCGGGGATCTCCTACAATGAGCAGTTCTTC	CASMAGAGISYNEQFF	TRBJ2-1	TRBV19	16	-	TRBD2
TGTGCCAGCAGGCAGGGGGGGACTAACTATGGCTACACCTTC	CASRQGGTNYGYTF	TRBJ1-2	TRBV27	14	few	TRBD1
TGTGCCAGCAGCTTAGCGGAGGCAGGGGTTGGCTACACCTTC	CASSLAEAGVGYTF	TRBJ1-2	TRBV7-8	14	many	-
TGTGCCAGCATCGACAGCTTCCCTCCCTACGAGCAGTACTTC	CASIDSFPPYEQYF	TRBJ2-7	TRBV6-1	14	many	-
TGTGCCAGCAGAAGCCGACAGACCCAAGAGACCCAGTACTTC	CASRSRQTQETQYF	TRBJ2-5	TRBV19	14	-	-
TGCGCCAGCAGCCAAGATGTTTTAAGCAATCAGCCCCAGCATTTT	CASSQDVLSNQPQHF	TRBJ1-5	TRBV4-1	15	-	-
TGTGCCAGCAGTTTATTCAGGACCCTCGGCTATGGCTACACCTTC	CASSLFRTLGYGYTF	TRBJ1-2	TRBV28	15	-	-
TGCGCCAGCAGCATCGACAGCAACTCTGGAAACACCATATATTTT	CASSIDSNSGNTIYF	TRBJ1-3	TRBV4-1	15	-	-
TGTGCCAGCAGGACTCCCAGTGCCGGGACAGGGGGCTACGAGCAGTACTTC	CASRTPSAGTGGYEQYF	TRBJ2-7	TRBV28	17	-	TRBD1
TGCGCCAGCAGCTTGGGGACAGGGGGCCCAGATACGCAGTATTTT	CASSLGTGGPDTQYF	TRBJ2-3	TRBV5-1	15	-	TRBD1
TGTGCCACTACCCGCGGAGGGACAGGGGAAGATACGCAGTATTTT	CATTRGGTGEDTQYF	TRBJ2-3	TRBV24-1	15	many	TRBD1